Each of the 3 T cell receptor beta chains below was sequenced from the same sample in a study of control samples from healthy donors and cancer patients. The table came from immunoSEQ multiplex PCR; TCRdb's copy has only in-frame clones and leaves some out. The sample has just under 80,000 clones; roughly 89% are singletons. The specimen was PBMCs. These receptors were obtained from a woman in her sixties with head and neck cancer.

The chain carries TRBV7-9 and TRBJ1-6; D might be TRBD1 (5 bases). Germline CDR1 reads SEHNR; CDR2 reads FQNEAQ (reference sequence). V was trimmed by 6 bases and J by 10 bases, leaving 16 bases between them. This CDR3 has 14 residues. The CDR3 DNA reads TGTGCCAGCAGTTTCGGAAGGGACGGGTCACCCCTCCACTTT. It is translated as CASSFGRDGSPLHF.

The chain carries TRBV2 and TRBJ1-1; 8 positions agree with TRBD1. The length of the CDR3 is 13 residues. V dropped 7 bases and J dropped 9; count of bases not matched to a gene: 10. Looked up from germline, CDR1 is SNHLY and CDR2 is FYNNEI. CDR3 nucleotide sequence: TGTGCCAGCATTCGGGACAGGACACAACAAGCTTTCTTT. Its protein product is CASIRDRTQQAFF. Filled out from reference TRBV2 and TRBJ1-1, the complete variable domain reads EPEVTQTPSHQVTQMGQEVILRCVPISNHLYFYWYRQILGQKVEFLVSFYNNEISEKSEIFDDQFSVERPDGSNFTLKIRSTKLEDSAMYFCASIRDRTQQAFFGQGTRLTVV.

V usage is TRBV25-1 and J usage is TRBJ1-1; 9 bases are shared with TRBD1. The CDR3 is 18 residues long. Germline V gene lookup returns CDR1 MGHDK and CDR2 SYGVNS. The V gene end was trimmed by 0 bases and the J gene end by 0 bases; junction bases not matched to a gene: 8. CDR3 nucleotides: TGTGCCAGCAGTGAATATGTTACGGGACAGGGAGTGAACACTGAAGCTTTCTTT. It encodes CASSEYVTGQGVNTEAFF.